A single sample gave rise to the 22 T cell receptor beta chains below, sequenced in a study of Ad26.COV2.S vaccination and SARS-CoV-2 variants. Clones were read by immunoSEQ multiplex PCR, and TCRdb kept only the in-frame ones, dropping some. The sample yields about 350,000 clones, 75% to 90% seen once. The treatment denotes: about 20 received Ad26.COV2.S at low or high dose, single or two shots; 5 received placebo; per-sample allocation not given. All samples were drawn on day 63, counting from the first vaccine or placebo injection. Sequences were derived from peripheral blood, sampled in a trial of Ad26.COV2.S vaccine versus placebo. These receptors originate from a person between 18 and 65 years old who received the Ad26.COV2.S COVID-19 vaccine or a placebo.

CDR3 loop: CASSRSTGNTGELFF. CDR3 DNA sequence: TGTGCCAGCAGCCGTTCGACAGGGAACACCGGGGAGCTGTTTTTT. J is TRBJ2-2 and V is TRBV3-1 (or the pseudogene TRBV3-2); maybe TRBD1 (6 bases). The CDR3 sequence is 15 residues long. The ends were cut back, 4 bases at V and 1 base at J, with 10 bases in the middle. Germline V lookup: CDR1 LGHDT, CDR2 YNNKEL (reference sequence).

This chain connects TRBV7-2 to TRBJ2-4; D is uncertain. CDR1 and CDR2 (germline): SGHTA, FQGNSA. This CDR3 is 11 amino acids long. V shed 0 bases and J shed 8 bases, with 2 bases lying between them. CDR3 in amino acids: CASSLADIQYF. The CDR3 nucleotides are TGTGCCAGCAGCTTAGCGGACATTCAGTACTTC.

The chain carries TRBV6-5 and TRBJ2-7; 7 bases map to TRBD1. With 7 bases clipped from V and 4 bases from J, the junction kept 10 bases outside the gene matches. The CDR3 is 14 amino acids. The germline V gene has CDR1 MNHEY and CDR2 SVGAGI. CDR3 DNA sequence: TGTGCCAGCAAGAGTGGGGACAGCCTGTACGAGCAGTACTTC. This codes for CASKSGDSLYEQYF.

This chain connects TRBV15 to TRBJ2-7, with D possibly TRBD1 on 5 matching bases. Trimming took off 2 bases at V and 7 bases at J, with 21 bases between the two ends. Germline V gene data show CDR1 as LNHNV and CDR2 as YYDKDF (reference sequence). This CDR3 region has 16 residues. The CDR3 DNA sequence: TGTGCCACCAGCAGATCGAAGGCAGGGCGTTTGTCGGAGCAGTACTTC. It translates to CATSRSKAGRLSEQYF. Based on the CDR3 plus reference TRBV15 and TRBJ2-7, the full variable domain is DAMVIQNPRYQVTQFGKPVTLSCSQTLNHNVMYWYQQKSSQAPKLLFHYYDKDFNNEADTPDNFQSRRPNTSFCFLDIRSPGLGDTAMYLCATSRSKAGRLSEQYFGPGTRLTVT.

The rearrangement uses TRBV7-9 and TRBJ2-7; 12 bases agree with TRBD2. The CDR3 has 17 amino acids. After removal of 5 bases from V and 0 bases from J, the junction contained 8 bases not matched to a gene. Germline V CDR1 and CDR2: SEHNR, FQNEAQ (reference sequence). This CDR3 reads CASSIRLAGEHSYEQYF. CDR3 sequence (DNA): TGTGCCAGCAGCATAAGACTAGCGGGGGAACACTCCTACGAGCAGTACTTC.

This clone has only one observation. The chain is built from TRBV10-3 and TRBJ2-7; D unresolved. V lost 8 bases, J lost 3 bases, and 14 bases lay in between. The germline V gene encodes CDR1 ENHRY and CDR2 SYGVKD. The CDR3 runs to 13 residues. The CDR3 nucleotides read TGTGCCATCGCGGCAGGTACCGACTACGAGCAGTACTTC. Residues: CAIAAGTDYEQYF.

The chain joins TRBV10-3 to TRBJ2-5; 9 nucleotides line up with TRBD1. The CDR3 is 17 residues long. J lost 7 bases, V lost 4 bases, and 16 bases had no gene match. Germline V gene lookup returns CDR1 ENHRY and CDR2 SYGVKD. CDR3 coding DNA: TGTGCCATCAGTGTGAGTCGGGACAGGGCGATCTCAGGGACCCAGTACTTC. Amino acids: CAISVSRDRAISGTQYF.

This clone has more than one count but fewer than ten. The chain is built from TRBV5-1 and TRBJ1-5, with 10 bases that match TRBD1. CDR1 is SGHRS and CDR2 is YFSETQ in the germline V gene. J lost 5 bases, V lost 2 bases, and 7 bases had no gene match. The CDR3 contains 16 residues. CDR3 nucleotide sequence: TGCGCCAGCAGCTTACAACCGGGACAGGGGTATCAGCCCCAGCATTTT. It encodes CASSLQPGQGYQPQHF.

Here the CDR3 reads CAWSRPDKAQYF. The CDR3 DNA sequence: TGTGCCTGGAGTAGACCCGATAAGGCCCAGTACTTC. The chain recombines TRBV30 with TRBJ2-5; no clear D gene. The germline gives CDR1 GTSNPN, CDR2 SVGIG (reference sequence). The CDR3 is 12 amino acids. V was shortened by 2 bases and J by 9 bases, with 13 bases between the two germline ends.

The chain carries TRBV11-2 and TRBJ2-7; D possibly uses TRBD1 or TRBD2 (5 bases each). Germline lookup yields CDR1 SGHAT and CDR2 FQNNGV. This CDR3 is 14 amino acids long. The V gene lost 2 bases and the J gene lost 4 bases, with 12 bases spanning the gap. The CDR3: CASSLSLGEYEQYF. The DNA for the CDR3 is TGTGCCAGCAGCTTAAGTCTGGGGGAGTACGAGCAGTACTTC.

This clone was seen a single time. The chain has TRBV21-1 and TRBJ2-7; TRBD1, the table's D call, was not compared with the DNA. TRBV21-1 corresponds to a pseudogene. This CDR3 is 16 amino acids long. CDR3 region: CASRGTGDRDSYEQYF. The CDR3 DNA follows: TGTGCCAGCAGGGGGACAGGGGATCGGGACTCCTACGAGCAGTACTTC.

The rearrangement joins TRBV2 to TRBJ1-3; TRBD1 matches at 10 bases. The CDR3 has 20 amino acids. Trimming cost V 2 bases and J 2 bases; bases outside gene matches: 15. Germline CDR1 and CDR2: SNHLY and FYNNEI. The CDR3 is CASSERTWVTGGETGNTIYF. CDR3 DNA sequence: TGTGCCAGCAGTGAAAGGACTTGGGTGACAGGGGGCGAAACTGGAAACACCATATATTTT.

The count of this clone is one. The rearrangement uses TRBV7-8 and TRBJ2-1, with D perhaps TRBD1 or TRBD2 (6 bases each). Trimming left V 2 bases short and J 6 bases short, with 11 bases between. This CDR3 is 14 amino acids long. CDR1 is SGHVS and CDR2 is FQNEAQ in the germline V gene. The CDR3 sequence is CASSLRRGVNEQFF. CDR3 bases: TGTGCCAGCAGCTTAAGAAGGGGGGTCAATGAGCAGTTCTTC. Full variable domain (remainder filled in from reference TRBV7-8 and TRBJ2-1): GAGVSQSPRYKVAKRGQDVALRCDPISGHVSLFWYQQALGQGPEFLTYFQNEAQLDKSGLPSDRFFAERPEGSVSTLKIQRTQQEDSAVYLCASSLRRGVNEQFFGPGTRLTVL.

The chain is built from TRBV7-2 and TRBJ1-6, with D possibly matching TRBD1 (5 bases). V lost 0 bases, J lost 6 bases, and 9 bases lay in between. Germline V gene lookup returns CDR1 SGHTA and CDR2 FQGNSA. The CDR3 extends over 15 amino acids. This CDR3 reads CASSLAEGVNSPLHF. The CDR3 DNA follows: TGTGCCAGCAGCTTAGCGGAAGGGGTTAATTCACCCCTCCACTTT. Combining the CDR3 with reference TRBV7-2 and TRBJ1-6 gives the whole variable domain GAGVSQSPSNKVTEKGKDVELRCDPISGHTALYWYRQSLGQGLEFLIYFQGNSAPDKSGLPSDRFSAERTGGSVSTLTIQRTQQEDSAVYLCASSLAEGVNSPLHFGNGTRLTVT.

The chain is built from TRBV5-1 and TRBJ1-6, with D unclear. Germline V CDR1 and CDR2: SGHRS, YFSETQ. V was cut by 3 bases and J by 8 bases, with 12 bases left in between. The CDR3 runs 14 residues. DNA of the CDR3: TGCGCCAGCAGCTCCGGGGTTCCGGATTCACCCCTCCACTTT. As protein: CASSSGVPDSPLHF.

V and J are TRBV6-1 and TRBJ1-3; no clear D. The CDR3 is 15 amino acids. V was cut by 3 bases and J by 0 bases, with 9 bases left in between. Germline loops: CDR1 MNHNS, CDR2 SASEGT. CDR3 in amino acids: CASSDGEPSGNTIYF. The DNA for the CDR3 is TGTGCCAGCAGTGATGGGGAACCCTCTGGAAACACCATATATTTT.

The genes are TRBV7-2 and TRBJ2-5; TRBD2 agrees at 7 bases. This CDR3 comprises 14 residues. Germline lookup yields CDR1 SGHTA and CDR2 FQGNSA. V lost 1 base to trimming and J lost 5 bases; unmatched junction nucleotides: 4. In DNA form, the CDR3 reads TGTGCCAGCAGCTTAGGGGGAGGGGTGGAGACCCAGTACTTC. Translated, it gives CASSLGGGVETQYF.

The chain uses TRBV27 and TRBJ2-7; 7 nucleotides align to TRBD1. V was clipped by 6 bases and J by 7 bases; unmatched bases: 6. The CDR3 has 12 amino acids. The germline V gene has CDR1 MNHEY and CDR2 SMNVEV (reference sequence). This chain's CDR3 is CASSPTGEEQYF. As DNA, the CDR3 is TGTGCCAGCAGCCCAACAGGGGAGGAGCAGTACTTC.

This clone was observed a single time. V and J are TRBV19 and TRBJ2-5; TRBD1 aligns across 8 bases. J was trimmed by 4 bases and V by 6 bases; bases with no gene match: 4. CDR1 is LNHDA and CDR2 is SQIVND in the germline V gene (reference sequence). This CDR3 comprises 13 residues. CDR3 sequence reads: CASSRQGRETQYF. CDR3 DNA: TGTGCCAGTAGCCGACAGGGGAGAGAGACCCAGTACTTC.

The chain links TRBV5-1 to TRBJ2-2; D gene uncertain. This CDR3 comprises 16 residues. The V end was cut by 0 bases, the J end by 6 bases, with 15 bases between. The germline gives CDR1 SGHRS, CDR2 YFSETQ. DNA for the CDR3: TGCGCCAGCAGCTTGGAGGCCGGATTAACATCCGGGGAGCTGTTTTTT. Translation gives CASSLEAGLTSGELFF.

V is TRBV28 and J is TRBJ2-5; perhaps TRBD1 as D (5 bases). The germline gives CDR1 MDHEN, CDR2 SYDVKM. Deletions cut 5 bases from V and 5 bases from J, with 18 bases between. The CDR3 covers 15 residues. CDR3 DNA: TGTGCCAGCAGTATCCCCCCTGGGGCTGGGGAGACCCAGTACTTC. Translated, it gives CASSIPPGAGETQYF.

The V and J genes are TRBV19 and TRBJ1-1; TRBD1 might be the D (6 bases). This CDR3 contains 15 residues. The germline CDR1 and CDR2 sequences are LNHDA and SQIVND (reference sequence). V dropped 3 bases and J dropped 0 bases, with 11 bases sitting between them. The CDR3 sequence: CASSISGQMNTEAFF. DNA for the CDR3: TGTGCCAGTAGTATTTCCGGACAGATGAACACTGAAGCTTTCTTT.